The 18 T cell receptor beta chains presented below share a single source sample, sequenced in a study of T cell repertoires in cytomegalovirus infection. Each CDR3 protein is one row after TCRdb ran MiXCR on the reads. The sample consists of 300,000 or so distinct CDR3 sequences, roughly 9.3% of them appearing once. Sequenced: PBMCs. The receptors come from a human donor in good health (CMV status not recorded). Some clones in this sample may be carry-over from other donors' samples.

This clonotype has more than one count but fewer than ten. This chain uses TRBV27 with TRBJ1-5, with D perhaps matching TRBD1 (5 bases). From germline, CDR1 is MNHEY and CDR2 SMNVEV (reference sequence). This CDR3 contains 18 residues. V was cut by 2 bases and J by 3 bases, with 20 bases left in between. For the CDR3, the DNA is TGTGCCAGCAGTTTACAGACCCCGGGGGTACCTCTCAATCAGCCCCAGCATTTT. This encodes CASSLQTPGVPLNQPQHF.

In its sample, this clonotype was seen many times. The chain recombines TRBV5-6 with TRBJ2-2; 8 positions match TRBD1. Germline V gives CDR1 SGHDT, CDR2 YYEEEE. J lost 1 base, V lost 3 bases, and 5 bases had no gene match. CDR3 length: 16 residues. CDR3 loop: CASSYRDRQNTGELFF. The CDR3 nucleotides read TGTGCCAGCAGCTACCGGGACAGGCAGAACACCGGGGAGCTGTTTTTT.

This clonotype appeared a few times. The CDR3 sequence is CASSYFGGFQETQYF. The DNA of the CDR3 is TGTGCCAGCAGTTACTTTGGGGGCTTCCAAGAGACCCAGTACTTC. The rearrangement uses TRBV6-5 and TRBJ2-5; TRBD1 is a possible D gene (6 bases). Germline V lookup: CDR1 MNHEY, CDR2 SVGAGI. Trimming pared 1 base from V and 1 base from J, leaving 10 bases between. CDR3 length equals 15 residues.

This clonotype was seen many times. The V call is TRBV28, the J call TRBJ2-7; D not certain. The V gene's germline CDR1 is MDHEN and CDR2 SYDVKM. Trimming shortened V by 7 bases and J by 0 bases, and 13 bases separated the two germline ends. The CDR3 runs 14 residues. The CDR3 is CASIKSGSSYEQYV. The CDR3 DNA follows: TGTGCCAGCATAAAGTCAGGAAGCTCCTACGAGCAGTACGTC.

This clonotype was picked up many times. V gene TRBV28 combines with J gene TRBJ2-7; perhaps TRBD1 as D (5 bases). V dropped 3 bases and J dropped 5 bases, with 11 bases sitting between them. The CDR3 is 13 residues long. CDR1 and CDR2 from the germline V gene are MDHEN and SYDVKM. In nucleotides, the CDR3 is TGTGCCAGCAGTTTTTGGGGCTTGAACGAGCAGTACGTC. It is translated as CASSFWGLNEQYV.

This clonotype occurred many times. V and J are TRBV12-3 or TRBV12-4 and TRBJ1-1; D is uncertain. The V gene lost 1 base and the J gene lost 6 bases, with 12 bases spanning the gap. The CDR3 runs 14 residues. The DNA of the CDR3 is TGTGCCAGCAGTTTAGAGGGAAGGAGGCCTGAAGCTTTCTTT. This sequence encodes CASSLEGRRPEAFF.

This clonotype was detected ten times or more. The chain links TRBV28 to TRBJ2-3; D call uncertain. The CDR3 has 11 residues. Trimming took off 6 bases at V and 7 bases at J, with 8 bases between the two ends. Germline lookup yields CDR1 MDHEN and CDR2 SYDVKM. The CDR3 DNA follows: TGTGCCAGCAGAATAGGAAATACGCAGTATTTT. It codes for CASRIGNTQYF.

The chain has TRBV29-1 and TRBJ2-7; 9 bases fit TRBD1. The CDR3 is made up of 13 amino acids. Losses at the gene ends were 4 bases for V and 4 bases for J; bases not matched to a gene: 5. Germline V gene lookup returns CDR1 SQVTM and CDR2 ANQGSEA. CDR3 region: CSVGTGEVYEQYF. The CDR3 DNA reads as TGCAGCGTTGGGACAGGGGAAGTATACGAGCAGTACTTC.

This clonotype was seen ten or more times. This chain uses TRBV27 with TRBJ2-3; D ambiguous. Germline lookup yields CDR1 MNHEY and CDR2 SMNVEV (reference sequence). CDR3 length: 13 amino acids. V lost 4 bases, J lost 0 bases, and 5 bases lay in between. CDR3 in DNA: TGTGCCAGCAGTTCCCTAAGCACAGATACGCAGTATTTT. This codes for CASSSLSTDTQYF.

This rearrangement joins TRBV5-1 to TRBJ1-2, with 7 bases that match TRBD1. CDR3 size: 13 residues. V was clipped by 0 bases and J by 8 bases; unmatched bases: 4. Germline V CDR1 and CDR2: SGHRS, YFSETQ. CDR3 in DNA: TGCGCCAGCAGCTTGGAAGGGGGCTCCGGCTACACCTTC. It codes for CASSLEGGSGYTF.

The chain recombines TRBV5-6 with TRBJ1-6; the D is unclear. V was clipped by 0 bases and J by 3 bases, with 7 bases between them. Germline V gene lookup returns CDR1 SGHDT and CDR2 YYEEEE. There are 15 residues in the CDR3. DNA for the CDR3: TGTGCCAGCAGCTTGGGAAGTCGCTATAATTCACCCCTCCACTTT. Encoded protein: CASSLGSRYNSPLHF.

In this sample, this clonotype turned up many times. V usage is TRBV25-1 and J usage is TRBJ2-7; maybe TRBD2 (5 bases). The CDR3 is 14 amino acids. Germline CDR1 MGHDK, CDR2 SYGVNS. The V gene lost 2 bases and the J gene lost 1 base, with 9 bases spanning the gap. CDR3 nucleotides: TGTGCCAGCAGTGAAAGGACTGATTCCTACGAGCAGTACTTC. Its protein product is CASSERTDSYEQYF.

This clonotype was detected ten times or more. The DNA for the CDR3 is TGTGCCAGCAGCTTAGCGTCTCCACGAAGTCAGCCCCAGCATTTT. Translation gives CASSLASPRSQPQHF. This chain connects TRBV7-2 to TRBJ1-5; D is uncertain. Germline CDR1 reads SGHTA; CDR2 reads FQGNSA. CDR3 length: 15 amino acids. V lost 0 bases to trimming and J lost 6 bases, with 12 bases between them.

The table lists this clonotype with many counts. The chain combines TRBV7-2 with TRBJ2-5; 12 positions match TRBD2. The junction had 8 bases not matched to a gene; V was cut back by 6 bases and J by 0 bases. The CDR3 totals 17 residues. CDR1 and CDR2 from the germline V gene are SGHTA and FQGNSA. This CDR3 is CASRQGLAGPYQETQYF. CDR3 nucleotides: TGTGCCAGCAGACAGGGACTAGCGGGCCCGTACCAAGAGACCCAGTACTTC.

Comment on this clonotype: A much larger clone sits a single nucleotide away, making a read error possible. The CDR3 is CASSLSWYGTEAFF. CDR3 nucleotides: TGTGCCAGCAGCCTAAGTTGGTATGGTACTGAAGCTTTCTTT. The V and J genes are TRBV14 and TRBJ1-1; D ambiguous. V dropped 4 bases and J dropped 5 bases, with 14 bases sitting between them. The length of the CDR3 is 14 residues. The germline V gene encodes CDR1 SGHDN and CDR2 FVKESK.

This clonotype appeared many times. The chain links TRBV28 to TRBJ2-2; no reliable D call. V lost 8 bases, J lost 1 base, and 11 bases lay in between. The CDR3 length is 14 residues. Germline V gene lookup returns CDR1 MDHEN and CDR2 SYDVKM. DNA for the CDR3: TGTGCCAGCCTACACAGCAAGAACACCGGGGAGCTGTTTTTT. It translates to CASLHSKNTGELFF. Complete variable domain (other parts from reference TRBV28 and TRBJ2-2): DVKVTQSSRYLVKRTGEKVFLECVQDMDHENMFWYRQDPGLGLRLIYFSYDVKMKEKGDIPEGYSVSREKKERFSLILESASTNQTSMYLCASLHSKNTGELFFGEGSRLTVL.

Remarks on this clonotype: A much larger clone lies one base from this, so it may be a read error. V and J are TRBV10-3 and TRBJ2-7, with 8 bases fitting TRBD2. CDR1 ENHRY and CDR2 SYGVKD come from the germline V gene. This CDR3 contains 13 residues. The CDR3 spells CAIRRPGGSNVDV. CDR3 coding DNA: TGTGCCATCAGACGCCCGGGAGGGAGCAATGTCGACGTC.

The sample holds many counts of this clonotype. The V call is TRBV7-2, the J call TRBJ2-7; D uncertain. Trimming stripped 5 bases from V and 2 bases from J, with 7 bases between. CDR1 and CDR2 from the germline V gene are SGHTA and FQGNSA. CDR3 length: 12 residues. CDR3 protein: CASSLTTYEQYF. The CDR3 nucleotides read TGTGCCAGCAGCCTCACCACCTACGAGCAGTACTTC.